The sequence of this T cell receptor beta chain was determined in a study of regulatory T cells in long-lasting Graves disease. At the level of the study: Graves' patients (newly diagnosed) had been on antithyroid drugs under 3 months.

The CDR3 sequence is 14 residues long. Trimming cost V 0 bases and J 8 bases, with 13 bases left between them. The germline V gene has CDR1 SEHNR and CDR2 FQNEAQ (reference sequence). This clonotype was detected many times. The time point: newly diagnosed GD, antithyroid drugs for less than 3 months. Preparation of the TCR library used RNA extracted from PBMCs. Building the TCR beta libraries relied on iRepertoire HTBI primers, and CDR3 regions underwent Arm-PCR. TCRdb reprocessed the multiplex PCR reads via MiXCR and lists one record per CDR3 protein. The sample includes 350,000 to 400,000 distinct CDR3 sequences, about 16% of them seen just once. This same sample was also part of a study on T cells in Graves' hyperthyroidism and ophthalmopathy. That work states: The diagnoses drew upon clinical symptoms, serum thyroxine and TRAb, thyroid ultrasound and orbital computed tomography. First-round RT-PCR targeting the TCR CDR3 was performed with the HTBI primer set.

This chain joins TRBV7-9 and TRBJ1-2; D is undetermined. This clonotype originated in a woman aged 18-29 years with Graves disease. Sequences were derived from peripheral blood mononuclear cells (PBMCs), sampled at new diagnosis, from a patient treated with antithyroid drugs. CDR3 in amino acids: CASSLARSSGGYTF. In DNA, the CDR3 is TGTGCCAGCAGCTTAGCGCGGTCCTCCGGGGGCTACACCTTC.